This T cell receptor (beta chain) was sequenced during a study of cytomegalovirus exposure and HLA in healthy donors. The germline gives CDR1 SGHAT, CDR2 FQNNGV. There are 16 residues in the CDR3. Trimming cost V 11 bases and J 0 bases; bases outside gene matches: 14. Turning to this clone: Its target is unknown.

The study's findings and limits: The study recorded 150 to 200 TCR beta chains that were cytomegalovirus-associated.

PCR primers comprised 60 Vbeta and 13 Jbeta primers. Assay: immunoSEQ multiplex PCR; the TCRdb copy retains only in-frame clones and omits some. The table lists roughly 120,000 clones, around three quarters of them singletons. The donors were healthy bone marrow donors. The sequence came from a woman aged 40 to 50 in good health and CMV-seropositive. The chain combines TRBV11-2 with TRBJ1-1, with 8 bases that match TRBD1. Source material: PBMCs. CDR3 region: CADVPTGEGVNTEAFF. The CDR3 DNA is TGTGCCGATGTGCCGACAGGGGAGGGCGTGAACACTGAAGCTTTCTTT.